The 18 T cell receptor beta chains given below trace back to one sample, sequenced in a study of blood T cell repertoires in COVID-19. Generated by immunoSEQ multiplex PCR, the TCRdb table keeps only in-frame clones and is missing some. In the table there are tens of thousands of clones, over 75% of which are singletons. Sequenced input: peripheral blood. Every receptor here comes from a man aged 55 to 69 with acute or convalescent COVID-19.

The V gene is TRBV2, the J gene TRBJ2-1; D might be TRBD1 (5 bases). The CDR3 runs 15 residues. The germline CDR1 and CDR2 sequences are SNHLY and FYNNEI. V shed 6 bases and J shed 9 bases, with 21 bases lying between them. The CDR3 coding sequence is TGTGCCAGCAGCGAAAATAGTGGCAGGGTTGTTGAGCAGTTCTTC. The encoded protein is CASSENSGRVVEQFF. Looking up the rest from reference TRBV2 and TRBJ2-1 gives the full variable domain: EPEVTQTPSHQVTQMGQEVILRCVPISNHLYFYWYRQILGQKVEFLVSFYNNEISEKSEIFDDQFSVERPDGSNFTLKIRSTKLEDSAMYFCASSENSGRVVEQFFGPGTRLTVL.

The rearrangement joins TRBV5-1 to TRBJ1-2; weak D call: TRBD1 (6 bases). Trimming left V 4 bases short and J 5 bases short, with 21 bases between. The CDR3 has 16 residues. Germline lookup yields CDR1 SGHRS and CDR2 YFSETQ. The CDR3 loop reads CASSLYFDRFTYGYTF. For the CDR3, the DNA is TGCGCCAGCAGCCTATACTTCGACAGGTTCACTTATGGCTACACCTTC.

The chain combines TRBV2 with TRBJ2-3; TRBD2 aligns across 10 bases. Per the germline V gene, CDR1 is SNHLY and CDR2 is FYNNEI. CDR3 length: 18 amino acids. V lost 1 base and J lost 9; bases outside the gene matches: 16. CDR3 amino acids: CASSEGVLAGAWVGTQYF. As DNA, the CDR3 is TGTGCCAGCAGTGAAGGGGTCCTAGCGGGGGCGTGGGTCGGAACGCAGTATTTT.

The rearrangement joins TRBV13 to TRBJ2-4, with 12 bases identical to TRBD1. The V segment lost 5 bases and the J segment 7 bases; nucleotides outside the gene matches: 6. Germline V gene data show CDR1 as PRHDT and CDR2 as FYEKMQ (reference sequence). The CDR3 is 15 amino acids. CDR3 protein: CASSRGDRGLNIQYF. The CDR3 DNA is TGTGCCAGCAGCCGGGGGGACAGGGGGCTTAACATTCAGTACTTC. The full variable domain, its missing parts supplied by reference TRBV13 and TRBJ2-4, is AAGVIQSPRHLIKEKRETATLKCYPIPRHDTVYWYQQGPGQDPQFLISFYEKMQSDKGSIPDRFSAQQFSDYHSELNMSSLELGDSALYFCASSRGDRGLNIQYFGAGTRLSVL.

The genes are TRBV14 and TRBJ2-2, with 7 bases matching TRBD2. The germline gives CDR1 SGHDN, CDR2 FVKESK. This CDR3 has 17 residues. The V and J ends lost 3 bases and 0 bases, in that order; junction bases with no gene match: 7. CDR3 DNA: TGTGCCAGCAGCCACCTAGCGGTTACAACGAACACCGGGGAGCTGTTTTTT. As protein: CASSHLAVTTNTGELFF.

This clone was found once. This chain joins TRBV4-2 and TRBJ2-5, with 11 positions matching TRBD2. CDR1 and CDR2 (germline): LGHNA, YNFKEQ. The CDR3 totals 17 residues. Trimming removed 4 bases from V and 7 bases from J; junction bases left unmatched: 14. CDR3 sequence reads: CASSLSGGGPIKGTQYF. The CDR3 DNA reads TGTGCCAGCAGCCTTAGCGGGGGGGGACCAATTAAGGGGACCCAGTACTTC.

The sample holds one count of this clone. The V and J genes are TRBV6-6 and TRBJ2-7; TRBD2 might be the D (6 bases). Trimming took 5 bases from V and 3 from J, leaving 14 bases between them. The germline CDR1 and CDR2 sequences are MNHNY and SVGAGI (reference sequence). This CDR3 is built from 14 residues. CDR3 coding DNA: TGTGCCAGCAGTGCGGGACGGTCCAACTACGAGCAGTACTTC. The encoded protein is CASSAGRSNYEQYF.

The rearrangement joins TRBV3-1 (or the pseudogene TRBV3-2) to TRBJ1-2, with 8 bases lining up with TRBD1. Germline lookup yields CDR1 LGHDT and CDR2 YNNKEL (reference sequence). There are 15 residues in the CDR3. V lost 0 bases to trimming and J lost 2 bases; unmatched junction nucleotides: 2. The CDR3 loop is CASSQDAGGNYGYTF. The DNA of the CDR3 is TGTGCCAGCAGCCAAGACGCAGGGGGCAACTATGGCTACACCTTC.

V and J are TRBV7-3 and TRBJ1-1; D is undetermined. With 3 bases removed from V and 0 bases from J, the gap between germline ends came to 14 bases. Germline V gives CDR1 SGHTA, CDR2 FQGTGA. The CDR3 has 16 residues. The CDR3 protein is CASSLEARSMNTEAFF. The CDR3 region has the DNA TGTGCCAGCAGCTTGGAGGCACGGTCCATGAACACTGAAGCTTTCTTT.

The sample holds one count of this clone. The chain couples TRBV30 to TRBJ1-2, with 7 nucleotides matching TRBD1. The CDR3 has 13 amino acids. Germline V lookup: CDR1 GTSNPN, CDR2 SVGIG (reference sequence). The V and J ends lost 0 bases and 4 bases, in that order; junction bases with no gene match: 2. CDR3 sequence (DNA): TGTGCCTGGAGTGTAAACAGGGGCTATGGCTACACCTTC. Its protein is CAWSVNRGYGYTF.

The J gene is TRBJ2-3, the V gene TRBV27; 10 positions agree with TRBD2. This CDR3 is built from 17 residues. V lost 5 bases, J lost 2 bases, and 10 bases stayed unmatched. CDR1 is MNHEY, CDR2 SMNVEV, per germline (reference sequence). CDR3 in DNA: TGTGCCAGCAGTACCCCGACTAGCGGGTACCCCACAGATACGCAGTATTTT. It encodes CASSTPTSGYPTDTQYF.

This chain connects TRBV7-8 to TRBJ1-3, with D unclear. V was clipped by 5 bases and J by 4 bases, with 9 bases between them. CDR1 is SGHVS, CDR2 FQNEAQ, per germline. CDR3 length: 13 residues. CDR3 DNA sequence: TGTGCCAGCAGCCTGCGCGGGGGAAACACCATATATTTT. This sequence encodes CASSLRGGNTIYF.

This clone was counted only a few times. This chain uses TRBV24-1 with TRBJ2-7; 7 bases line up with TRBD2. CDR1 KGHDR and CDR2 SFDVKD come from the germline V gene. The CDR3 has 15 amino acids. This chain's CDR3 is CVRQVRAGWNYEQYF. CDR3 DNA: TGTGTTCGGCAGGTACGAGCGGGATGGAACTACGAGCAGTACTTC.

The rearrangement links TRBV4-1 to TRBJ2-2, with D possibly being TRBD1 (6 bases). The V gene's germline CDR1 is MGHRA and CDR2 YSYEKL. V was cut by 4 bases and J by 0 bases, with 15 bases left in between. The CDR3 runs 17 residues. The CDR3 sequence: CASSPHGGSANTGELFF. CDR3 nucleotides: TGCGCCAGCAGCCCTCATGGGGGCTCAGCGAACACCGGGGAGCTGTTTTTT.

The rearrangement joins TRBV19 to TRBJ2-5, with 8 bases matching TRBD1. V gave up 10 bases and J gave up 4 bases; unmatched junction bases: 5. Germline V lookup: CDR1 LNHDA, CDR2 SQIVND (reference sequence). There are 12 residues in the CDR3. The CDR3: CATQGAGETQYF. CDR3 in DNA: TGTGCCACTCAGGGGGCGGGAGAGACCCAGTACTTC. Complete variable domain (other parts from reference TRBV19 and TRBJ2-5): DGGITQSPKYLFRKEGQNVTLSCEQNLNHDAMYWYRQDPGQGLRLIYYSQIVNDFQKGDIAEGYSVSREKKESFPLTVTSAQKNPTAFYLCATQGAGETQYFGPGTRLLVL.

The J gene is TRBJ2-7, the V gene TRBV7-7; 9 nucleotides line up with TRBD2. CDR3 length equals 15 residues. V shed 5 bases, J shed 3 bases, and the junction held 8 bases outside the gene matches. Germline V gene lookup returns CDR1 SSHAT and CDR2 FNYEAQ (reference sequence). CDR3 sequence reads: CASSPGGLANYEQYF. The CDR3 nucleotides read TGTGCCAGCAGCCCAGGAGGACTAGCGAACTACGAGCAGTACTTC.

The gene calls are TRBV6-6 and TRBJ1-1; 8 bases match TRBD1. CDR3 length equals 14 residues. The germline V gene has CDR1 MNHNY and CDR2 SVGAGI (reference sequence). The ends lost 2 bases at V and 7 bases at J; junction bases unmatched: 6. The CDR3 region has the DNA TGTGCCAGCAGTTACGGGGGGACAGGCCATGAAGCTTTCTTT. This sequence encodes CASSYGGTGHEAFF.

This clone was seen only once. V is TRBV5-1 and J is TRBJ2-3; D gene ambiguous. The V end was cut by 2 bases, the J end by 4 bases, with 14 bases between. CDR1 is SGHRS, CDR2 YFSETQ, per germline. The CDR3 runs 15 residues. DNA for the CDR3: TGCGCCAGCAGCTTCGGGTCCAGCGCCCCAGATACGCAGTATTTT. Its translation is CASSFGSSAPDTQYF.